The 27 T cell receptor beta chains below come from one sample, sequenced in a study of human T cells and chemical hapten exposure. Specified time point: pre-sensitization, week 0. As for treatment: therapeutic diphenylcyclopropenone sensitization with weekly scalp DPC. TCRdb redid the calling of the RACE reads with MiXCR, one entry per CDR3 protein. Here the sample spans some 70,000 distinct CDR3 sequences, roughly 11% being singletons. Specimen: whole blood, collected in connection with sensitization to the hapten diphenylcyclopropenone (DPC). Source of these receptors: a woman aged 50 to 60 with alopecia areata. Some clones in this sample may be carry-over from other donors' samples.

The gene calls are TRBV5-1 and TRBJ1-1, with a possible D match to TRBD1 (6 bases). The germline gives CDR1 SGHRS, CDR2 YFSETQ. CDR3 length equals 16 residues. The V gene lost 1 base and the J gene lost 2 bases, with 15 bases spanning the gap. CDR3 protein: CASSLWAGARNTEAFF. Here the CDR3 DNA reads TGCGCCAGCAGCTTGTGGGCAGGGGCTCGAAACACTGAAGCTTTCTTT.

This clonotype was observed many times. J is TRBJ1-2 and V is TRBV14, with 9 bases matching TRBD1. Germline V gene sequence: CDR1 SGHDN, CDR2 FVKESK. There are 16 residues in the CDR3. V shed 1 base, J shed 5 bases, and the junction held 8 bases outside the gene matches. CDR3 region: CASSQGGTGWAYGYTF. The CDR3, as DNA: TGTGCCAGCAGCCAAGGTGGGACAGGGTGGGCGTATGGCTACACCTTC.

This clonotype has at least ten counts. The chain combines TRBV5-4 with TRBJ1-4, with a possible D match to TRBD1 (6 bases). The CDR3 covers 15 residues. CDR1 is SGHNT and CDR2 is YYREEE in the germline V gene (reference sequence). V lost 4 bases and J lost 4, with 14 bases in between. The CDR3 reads CASSPNRAINEKLFF. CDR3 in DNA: TGTGCCAGCAGCCCAAACAGGGCCATTAATGAAAAACTGTTTTTT.

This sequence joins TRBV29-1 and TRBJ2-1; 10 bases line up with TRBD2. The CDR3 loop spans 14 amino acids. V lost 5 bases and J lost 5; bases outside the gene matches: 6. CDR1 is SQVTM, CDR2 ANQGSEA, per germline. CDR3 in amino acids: CSVKRLAGNNEQFF. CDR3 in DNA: TGCAGCGTTAAAAGACTAGCGGGCAACAATGAGCAGTTCTTC.

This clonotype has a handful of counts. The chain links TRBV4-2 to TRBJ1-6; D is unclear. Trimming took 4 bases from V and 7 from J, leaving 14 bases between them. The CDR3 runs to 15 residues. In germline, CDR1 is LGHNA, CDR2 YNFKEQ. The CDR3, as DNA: TGTGCCAGCAGCCCTCACAGTCCTCGGAATTCACCCCTCCACTTT. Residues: CASSPHSPRNSPLHF.

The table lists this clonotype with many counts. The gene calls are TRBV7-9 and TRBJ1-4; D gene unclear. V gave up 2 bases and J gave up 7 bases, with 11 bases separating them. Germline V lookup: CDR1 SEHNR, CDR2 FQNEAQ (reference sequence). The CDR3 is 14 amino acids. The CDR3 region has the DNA TGTGCCAGCAGCTTAATGGGCGCAGCTGAAAAACTGTTTTTT. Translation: CASSLMGAAEKLFF.

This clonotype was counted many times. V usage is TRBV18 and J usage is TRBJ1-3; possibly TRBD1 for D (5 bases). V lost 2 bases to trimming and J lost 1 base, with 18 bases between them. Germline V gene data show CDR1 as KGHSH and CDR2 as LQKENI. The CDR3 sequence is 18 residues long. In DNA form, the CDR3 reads TGTGCCAGCTCACCAACTGCCGGCCAGGGTAGTTCTGGAAACACCATATATTTT. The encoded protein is CASSPTAGQGSSGNTIYF.

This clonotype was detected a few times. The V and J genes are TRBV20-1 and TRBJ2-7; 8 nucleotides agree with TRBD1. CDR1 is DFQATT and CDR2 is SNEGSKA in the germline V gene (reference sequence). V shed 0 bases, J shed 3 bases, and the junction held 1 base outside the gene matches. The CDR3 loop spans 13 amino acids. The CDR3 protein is CSARDGQGYEQYF. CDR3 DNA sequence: TGCAGTGCTAGAGATGGACAGGGCTACGAGCAGTACTTC.

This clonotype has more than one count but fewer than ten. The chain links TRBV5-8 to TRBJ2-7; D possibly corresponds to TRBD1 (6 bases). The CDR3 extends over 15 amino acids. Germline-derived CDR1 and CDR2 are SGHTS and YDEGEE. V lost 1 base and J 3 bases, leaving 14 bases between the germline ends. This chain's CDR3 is CASSLKNRANYEQYF. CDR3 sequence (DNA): TGTGCCAGCAGCTTGAAGAACAGGGCGAACTACGAGCAGTACTTC.

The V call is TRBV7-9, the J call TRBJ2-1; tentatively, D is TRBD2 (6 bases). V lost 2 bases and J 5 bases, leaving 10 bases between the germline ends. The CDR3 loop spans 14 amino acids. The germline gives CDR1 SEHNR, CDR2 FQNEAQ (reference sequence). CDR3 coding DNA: TGTGCCAGCAGCTTAAATGGCGGGGACAATGAGCAGTTCTTC. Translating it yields CASSLNGGDNEQFF.

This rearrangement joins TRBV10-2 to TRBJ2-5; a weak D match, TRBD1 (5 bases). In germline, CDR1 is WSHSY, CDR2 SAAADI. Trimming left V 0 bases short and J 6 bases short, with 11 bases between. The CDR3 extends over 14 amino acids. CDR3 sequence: CASSESGQLKTQYF. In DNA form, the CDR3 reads TGCGCCAGCAGTGAGTCGGGGCAGCTGAAGACCCAGTACTTC.

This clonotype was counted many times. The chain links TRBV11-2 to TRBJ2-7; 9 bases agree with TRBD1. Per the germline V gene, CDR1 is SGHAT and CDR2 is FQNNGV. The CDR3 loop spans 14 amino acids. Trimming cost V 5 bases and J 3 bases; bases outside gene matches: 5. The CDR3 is CASSRVGQGYEQYF. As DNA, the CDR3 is TGTGCCAGCAGCCGCGTGGGACAGGGCTACGAGCAGTACTTC.

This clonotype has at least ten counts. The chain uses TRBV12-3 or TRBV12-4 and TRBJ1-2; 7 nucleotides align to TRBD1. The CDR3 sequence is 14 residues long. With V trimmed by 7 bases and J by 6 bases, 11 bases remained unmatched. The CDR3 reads CASNTRGGTHGYTF. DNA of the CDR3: TGTGCCAGCAACACCCGAGGGGGCACCCATGGCTACACCTTC.

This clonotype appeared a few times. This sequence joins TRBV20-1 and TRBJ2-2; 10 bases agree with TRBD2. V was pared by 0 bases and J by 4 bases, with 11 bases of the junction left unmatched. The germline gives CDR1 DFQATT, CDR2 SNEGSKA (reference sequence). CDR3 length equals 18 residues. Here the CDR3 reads CSARDSSSGGKLTGELFF. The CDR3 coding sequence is TGCAGTGCTAGAGATAGTTCTAGCGGGGGTAAACTCACCGGGGAGCTGTTTTTT.

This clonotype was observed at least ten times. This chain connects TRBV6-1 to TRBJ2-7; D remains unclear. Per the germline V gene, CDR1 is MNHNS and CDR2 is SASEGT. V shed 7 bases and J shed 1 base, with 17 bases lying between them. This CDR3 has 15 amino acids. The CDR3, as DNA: TGTGCCAGCAATCCGGCCTTCGCCGGGTCCTACGAGCAGTACTTC. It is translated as CASNPAFAGSYEQYF.

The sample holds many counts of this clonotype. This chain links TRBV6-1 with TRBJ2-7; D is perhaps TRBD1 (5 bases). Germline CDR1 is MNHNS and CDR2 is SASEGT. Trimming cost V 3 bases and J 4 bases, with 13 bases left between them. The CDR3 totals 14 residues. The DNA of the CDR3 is TGTGCCAGCAGTGATTGGGGCAGATTGTACGAGCAGTACTTC. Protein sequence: CASSDWGRLYEQYF.

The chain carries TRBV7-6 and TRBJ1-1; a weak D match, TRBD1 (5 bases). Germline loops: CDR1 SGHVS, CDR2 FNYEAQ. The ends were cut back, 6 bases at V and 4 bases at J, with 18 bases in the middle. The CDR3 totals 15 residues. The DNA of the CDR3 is TGTGCCAGCAGGCCCGGACAAGGGGAGAGCACTGAAGCTTTCTTT. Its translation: CASRPGQGESTEAFF.

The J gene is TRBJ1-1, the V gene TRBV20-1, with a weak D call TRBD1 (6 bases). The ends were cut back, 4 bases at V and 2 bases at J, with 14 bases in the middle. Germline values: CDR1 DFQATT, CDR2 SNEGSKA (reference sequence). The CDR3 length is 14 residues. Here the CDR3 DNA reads TGCAGTGCTACCCCCAGGACAGAAAACACTGAAGCTTTCTTT. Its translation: CSATPRTENTEAFF.

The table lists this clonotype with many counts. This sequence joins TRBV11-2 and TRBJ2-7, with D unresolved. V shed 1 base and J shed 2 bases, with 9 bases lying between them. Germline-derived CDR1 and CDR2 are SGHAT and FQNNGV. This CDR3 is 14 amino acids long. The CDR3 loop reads CASSLVNSPYEQYF. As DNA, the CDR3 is TGTGCCAGCAGCTTAGTAAACAGCCCCTACGAGCAGTACTTC.

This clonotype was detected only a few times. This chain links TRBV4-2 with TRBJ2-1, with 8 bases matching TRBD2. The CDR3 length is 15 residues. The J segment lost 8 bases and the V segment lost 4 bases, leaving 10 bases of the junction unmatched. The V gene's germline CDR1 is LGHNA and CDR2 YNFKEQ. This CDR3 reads CASSPSKRESYEQFF. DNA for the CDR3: TGTGCCAGCAGCCCCAGCAAGCGGGAGTCCTATGAGCAGTTCTTC.

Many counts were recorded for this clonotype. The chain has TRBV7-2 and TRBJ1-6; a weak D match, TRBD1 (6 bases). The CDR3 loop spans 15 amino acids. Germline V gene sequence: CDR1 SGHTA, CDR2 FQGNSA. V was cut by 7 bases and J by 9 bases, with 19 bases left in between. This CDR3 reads CASTSGGPLRSPLHF. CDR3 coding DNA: TGTGCCAGCACCTCCGGGGGCCCCCTGCGTTCACCCCTCCACTTT.

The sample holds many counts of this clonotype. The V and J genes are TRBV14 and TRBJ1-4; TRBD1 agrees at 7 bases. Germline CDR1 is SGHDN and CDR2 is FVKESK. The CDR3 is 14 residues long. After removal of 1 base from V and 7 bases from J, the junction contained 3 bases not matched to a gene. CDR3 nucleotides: TGTGCCAGCAGCCAAGTAACAGGGGCTGAAAAACTGTTTTTT. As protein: CASSQVTGAEKLFF.

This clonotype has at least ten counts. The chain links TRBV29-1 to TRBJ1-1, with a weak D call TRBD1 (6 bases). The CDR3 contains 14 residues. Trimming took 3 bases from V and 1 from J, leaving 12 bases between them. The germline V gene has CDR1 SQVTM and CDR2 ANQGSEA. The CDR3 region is CSVDVEGGNTEAFF. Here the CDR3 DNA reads TGCAGCGTTGATGTAGAGGGGGGGAACACTGAAGCTTTCTTT.

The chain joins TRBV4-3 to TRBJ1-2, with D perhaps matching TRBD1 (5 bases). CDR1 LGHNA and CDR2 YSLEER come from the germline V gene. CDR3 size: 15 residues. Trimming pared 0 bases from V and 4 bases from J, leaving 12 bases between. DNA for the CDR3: TGCGCCAGCAGCCAAGAGGTCGGGGCCCCCTATGGCTACACCTTC. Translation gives CASSQEVGAPYGYTF.

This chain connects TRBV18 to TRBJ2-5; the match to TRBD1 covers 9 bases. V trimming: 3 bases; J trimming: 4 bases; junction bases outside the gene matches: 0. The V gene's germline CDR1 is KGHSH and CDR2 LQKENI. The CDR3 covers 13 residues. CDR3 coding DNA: TGTGCCAGCTCACCGGACAGGGGAGAGACCCAGTACTTC. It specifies CASSPDRGETQYF.

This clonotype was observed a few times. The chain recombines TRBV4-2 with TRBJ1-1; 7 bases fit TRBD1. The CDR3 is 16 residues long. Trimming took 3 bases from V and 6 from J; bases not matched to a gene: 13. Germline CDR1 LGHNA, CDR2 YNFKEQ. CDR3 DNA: TGTGCCAGCAGCCAGTGGGTCGACAGGGTGGTCCCTGAAGCTTTCTTT. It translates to CASSQWVDRVVPEAFF.

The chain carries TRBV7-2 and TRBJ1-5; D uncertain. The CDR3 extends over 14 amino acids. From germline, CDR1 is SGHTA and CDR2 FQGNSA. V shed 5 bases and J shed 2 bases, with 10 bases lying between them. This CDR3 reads CASSPLGRNQPQHF. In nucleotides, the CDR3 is TGTGCCAGCAGCCCTCTGGGTCGCAATCAGCCCCAGCATTTT.